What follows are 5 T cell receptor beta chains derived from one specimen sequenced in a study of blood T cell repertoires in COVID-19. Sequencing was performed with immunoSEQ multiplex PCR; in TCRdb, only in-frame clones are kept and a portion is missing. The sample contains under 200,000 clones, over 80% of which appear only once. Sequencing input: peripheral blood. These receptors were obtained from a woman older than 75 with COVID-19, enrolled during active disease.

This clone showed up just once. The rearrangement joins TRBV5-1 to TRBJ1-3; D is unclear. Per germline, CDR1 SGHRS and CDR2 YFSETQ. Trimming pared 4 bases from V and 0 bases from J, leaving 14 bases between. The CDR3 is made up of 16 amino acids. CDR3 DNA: TGCGCCAGCAGCCCGACCGGCGGGAGCTCTGGAAACACCATATATTTT. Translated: CASSPTGGSSGNTIYF. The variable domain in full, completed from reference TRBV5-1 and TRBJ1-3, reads KAGVTQTPRYLIKTRGQQVTLSCSPISGHRSVSWYQQTPGQGLQFLFEYFSETQRNKGNFPGRFSGRQFSNSRSEMNVSTLELGDSALYLCASSPTGGSSGNTIYFGEGSWLTVV.

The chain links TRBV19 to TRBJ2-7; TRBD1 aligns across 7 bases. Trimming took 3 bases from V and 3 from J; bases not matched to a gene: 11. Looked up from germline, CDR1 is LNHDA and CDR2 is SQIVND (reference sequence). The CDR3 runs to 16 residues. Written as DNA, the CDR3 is TGTGCCAGTAGTATTCTGCCAGGAACAGGGGACTACGAGCAGTACTTC. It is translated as CASSILPGTGDYEQYF.

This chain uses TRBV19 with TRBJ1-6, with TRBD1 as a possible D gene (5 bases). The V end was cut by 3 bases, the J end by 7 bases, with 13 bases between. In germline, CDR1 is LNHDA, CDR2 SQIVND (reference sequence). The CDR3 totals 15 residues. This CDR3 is CASSINTGPNSPLHF. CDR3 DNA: TGTGCCAGTAGTATCAACACAGGACCCAATTCACCCCTCCACTTT.

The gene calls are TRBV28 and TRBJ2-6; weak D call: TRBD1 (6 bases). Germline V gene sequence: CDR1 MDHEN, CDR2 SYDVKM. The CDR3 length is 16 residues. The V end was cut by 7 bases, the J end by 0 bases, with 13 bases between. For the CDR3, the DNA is TGTGCCAGCACTAAATGGGACACCTCTGGGGCCAACGTCCTGACTTTC. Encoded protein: CASTKWDTSGANVLTF.

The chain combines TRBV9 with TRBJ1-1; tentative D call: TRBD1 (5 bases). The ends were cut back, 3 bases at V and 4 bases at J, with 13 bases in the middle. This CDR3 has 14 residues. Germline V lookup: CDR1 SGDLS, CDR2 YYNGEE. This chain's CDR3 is CASSAPGGGTEAFF. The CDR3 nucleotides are TGTGCCAGCAGCGCTCCCGGGGGGGGCACTGAAGCTTTCTTT.